The rows below give T cell receptor beta chains drawn from one sample of a study of T cells in Graves' hyperthyroidism and ophthalmopathy. TCRdb re-derived calls from the multiplex PCR reads in MiXCR, one entry per CDR3 protein. This table holds hundreds of thousands of distinct CDR3 sequences, about 20% found once. Source material: blood. Source of these receptors: a man aged 30 to 45 with Graves' ophthalmopathy. CDR3s include the opening cysteine and the closing phenylalanine or tryptophan. Fields, in order: CDR3 protein, CDR3 DNA, clone size, J gene, D gene, V gene. The D gene is left open where the match is weak. The listing skips clone size in some rows; elsewhere it reads once, few, many or a size class.

CDR3 protein: CAVSERGASYEQYF
CDR3 DNA: TGTGCCGTATCAGAGAGGGGGGCTTCCTACGAGCAGTACTTC
clone size: few
J gene: TRBJ2-7
D gene: NA
V gene: TRBV10-3

CDR3 protein: CASSVSTSGQETQYF
CDR3 DNA: TGTGCCAGCAGTGTCTCGACTAGCGGACAAGAGACCCAGTACTTC
clone size: NA
J gene: TRBJ2-5
D gene: TRBD2
V gene: TRBV28

CDR3 protein: CASSPAGGGGETQYF
CDR3 DNA: TGTGCCAGCTCACCAGCGGGAGGTGGTGGTGAGACCCAGTACTTC
clone size: NA
J gene: TRBJ2-5
D gene: TRBD2
V gene: TRBV18

CDR3 protein: CASNPDGGPTDTQYF
CDR3 DNA: TGTGCCAGCAACCCCGACGGCGGACCCACAGATACGCAGTATTTT
clone size: many
J gene: TRBJ2-3
D gene: NA
V gene: TRBV27

CDR3 protein: CASSVPQGARNQPQHF
CDR3 DNA: TGTGCCAGTAGTGTACCACAGGGGGCGCGGAATCAGCCCCAGCATTTT
clone size: many
J gene: TRBJ1-5
D gene: TRBD1
V gene: TRBV19

CDR3 protein: CASSPRGQSPNEQFF
CDR3 DNA: TGTGCCAGCAGCCCCCGGGGACAGAGTCCCAATGAGCAGTTCTTC
clone size: many
J gene: TRBJ2-1
D gene: TRBD1
V gene: TRBV11-3

CDR3 protein: CATASGSSYNEQFF
CDR3 DNA: TGTGCCACGGCTAGCGGGAGTTCCTACAATGAGCAGTTCTTC
clone size: NA
J gene: TRBJ2-1
D gene: TRBD2
V gene: TRBV2

CDR3 protein: CASNLSGLGADTQYF
CDR3 DNA: TGTGCCAGCAACTTAAGCGGTCTCGGGGCAGATACGCAGTATTTT
clone size: NA
J gene: TRBJ2-3
D gene: NA
V gene: TRBV12-3/TRBV12-4

CDR3 protein: CASSVAGVSAYEQYF
CDR3 DNA: TGTGCCAGCAGTGTGGCGGGAGTAAGTGCCTACGAGCAGTACTTC
clone size: NA
J gene: TRBJ2-7
D gene: TRBD2
V gene: TRBV28

CDR3 protein: CASSLLTSGRAFPVGGQYF
CDR3 DNA: TGTGCCAGCAGTCTCCTGACTAGCGGGAGGGCCTTTCCAGTCGGAGGGCAGTACTTC
clone size: few
J gene: TRBJ2-7
D gene: TRBD2
V gene: TRBV28

CDR3 protein: CASSNRGAGMFPWGYTF
CDR3 DNA: TGTGCCAGCAGCAACCGCGGGGCAGGGATGTTTCCTTGGGGCTACACCTTC
clone size: NA
J gene: TRBJ1-2
D gene: NA
V gene: TRBV12-3/TRBV12-4

CDR3 protein: CASSGGATNTEAFF
CDR3 DNA: TGTGCCAGCAGCGGAGGGGCCACGAACACTGAAGCTTTCTTT
clone size: many
J gene: TRBJ1-1
D gene: NA
V gene: TRBV13

CDR3 protein: CASSSGTGGFF
CDR3 DNA: TGTGCCAGCAGCTCCGGGACAGGGGGGTTCTTC
clone size: NA
J gene: TRBJ2-1
D gene: TRBD1
V gene: TRBV11-1

CDR3 protein: CASSRAGTANQPQHF
CDR3 DNA: TGTGCCAGCAGCCGGGCCGGGACAGCTAATCAGCCCCAGCATTTT
clone size: few
J gene: TRBJ1-5
D gene: TRBD1
V gene: TRBV28

CDR3 protein: CASSPGGYEQYF
CDR3 DNA: TGTGCCAGCAGCCCCGGGGGCTACGAGCAGTACTTC
clone size: many
J gene: TRBJ2-7
D gene: NA
V gene: TRBV9

CDR3 protein: CASSERPGPMNTEAFF
CDR3 DNA: TGTGCCAGCAGTGAACGGCCAGGACCCATGAACACTGAAGCTTTCTTT
clone size: NA
J gene: TRBJ1-1
D gene: NA
V gene: TRBV6-1

CDR3 protein: CASSFYYFSDSDNSPLHF
CDR3 DNA: TGTGCCAGCAGTTTCTATTACTTCTCGGATTCCGATAATTCACCCCTCCACTTT
clone size: few
J gene: TRBJ1-6
D gene: NA
V gene: TRBV6-5

CDR3 protein: CASIHETGYAGAFF
CDR3 DNA: TGTGCCAGCATCCATGAAACAGGGTACGCGGGAGCTTTCTTT
clone size: few
J gene: TRBJ1-1
D gene: NA
V gene: TRBV6-1

CDR3 protein: CASSQSLISSYNEQFF
CDR3 DNA: TGTGCCAGCAGCCAAAGTCTTATTAGCTCCTACAATGAGCAGTTCTTC
clone size: few
J gene: TRBJ2-1
D gene: NA
V gene: TRBV3-1

CDR3 protein: CASSPRTGAGNEQFF
CDR3 DNA: TGTGCCAGCAGCCCCCGGACAGGGGCGGGGAATGAGCAGTTCTTC
clone size: few
J gene: TRBJ2-1
D gene: TRBD1
V gene: TRBV7-3

CDR3 protein: CASSHFSGRGNNEQFF
CDR3 DNA: TGTGCCAGTTCCCACTTTAGCGGGAGAGGAAACAATGAGCAGTTCTTC
clone size: NA
J gene: TRBJ2-1
D gene: TRBD2
V gene: TRBV19

CDR3 protein: CASSQAAEAGANVLTF
CDR3 DNA: TGCGCCAGCAGCCAAGCCGCCGAGGCTGGGGCCAACGTCCTGACTTTC
clone size: once
J gene: TRBJ2-6
D gene: NA
V gene: TRBV4-1

CDR3 protein: CASSSTPDTQYF
CDR3 DNA: TGTGCCAGCAGCTCTACGCCAGATACGCAGTATTTT
clone size: few
J gene: TRBJ2-3
D gene: NA
V gene: TRBV7-6

CDR3 protein: CASSRGSPNYEQYF
CDR3 DNA: TGTGCCAGCAGTCGCGGGAGTCCGAACTACGAGCAGTACTTC
clone size: NA
J gene: TRBJ2-7
D gene: TRBD2
V gene: TRBV11-3

CDR3 protein: CASSLGASGELFF
CDR3 DNA: TGTGCCAGCAGCTTAGGCGCCTCCGGGGAGCTGTTTTTT
clone size: once
J gene: TRBJ2-2
D gene: NA
V gene: TRBV7-8

CDR3 protein: CASSRTSGAQETQYF
CDR3 DNA: TGCGCCAGCAGCCGGACTAGCGGGGCTCAAGAGACCCAGTACTTC
clone size: few
J gene: TRBJ2-5
D gene: TRBD2
V gene: TRBV5-1

CDR3 protein: CASTLGGGNEQYF
CDR3 DNA: TGTGCCAGCACCCTGGGGGGGGGGAATGAGCAGTACTTC
clone size: NA
J gene: TRBJ2-7
D gene: TRBD2
V gene: TRBV2

CDR3 protein: CASSLPSKGPLSGNTIYF
CDR3 DNA: TGTGCCAGCAGCCTTCCGAGTAAGGGTCCCCTCTCTGGAAACACCATATATTTT
clone size: NA
J gene: TRBJ1-3
D gene: NA
V gene: TRBV27

CDR3 protein: CAWSVDRDIQYF
CDR3 DNA: TGTGCCTGGAGTGTGGACAGAGACATTCAGTACTTC
clone size: many
J gene: TRBJ2-4
D gene: NA
V gene: TRBV30

CDR3 protein: CATSDIANEQFF
CDR3 DNA: TGTGCCACCAGTGATATAGCAAATGAGCAGTTCTTC
clone size: NA
J gene: TRBJ2-1
D gene: NA
V gene: TRBV24-1

CDR3 protein: CASSHPPGRASYEQYF
CDR3 DNA: TGTGCCAGCAGCCATCCCCCTGGGCGGGCGTCCTACGAGCAGTACTTC
clone size: NA
J gene: TRBJ2-7
D gene: NA
V gene: TRBV27

CDR3 protein: CASSYLGGVTNTEAFF
CDR3 DNA: TGTGCCAGCAGTTACCTTGGTGGGGTTACGAACACTGAAGCTTTCTTT
clone size: NA
J gene: TRBJ1-1
D gene: NA
V gene: TRBV6-9

CDR3 protein: CASSLVSLQARAFF
CDR3 DNA: TGTGCCAGCAGCTTGGTGTCCCTGCAAGCTAGAGCTTTCTTT
clone size: many
J gene: TRBJ1-1
D gene: NA
V gene: TRBV5-6

CDR3 protein: CASSLSAGGIYNEQFF
CDR3 DNA: TGTGCCAGCAGCTTATCTGCGGGGGGGATTTACAATGAGCAGTTCTTC
clone size: many
J gene: TRBJ2-1
D gene: TRBD2
V gene: TRBV7-3

CDR3 protein: CASSPTWDSHNEQFF
CDR3 DNA: TGTGCCAGCAGTCCCACTTGGGACAGCCACAATGAGCAGTTCTTC
clone size: NA
J gene: TRBJ2-1
D gene: TRBD1
V gene: TRBV12-3/TRBV12-4

CDR3 protein: CASSERTRGIQETQYF
CDR3 DNA: TGTGCCAGCAGTGAACGGACAAGGGGGATCCAAGAGACCCAGTACTTC
clone size: many
J gene: TRBJ2-5
D gene: NA
V gene: TRBV6-1

CDR3 protein: CASSFGGSSGANVLTF
CDR3 DNA: TGTGCCAGCAGTTTTGGAGGTAGCTCTGGGGCCAACGTCCTGACTTTC
clone size: NA
J gene: TRBJ2-6
D gene: NA
V gene: TRBV12-3/TRBV12-4

CDR3 protein: CASSLTSPSTDTQYF
CDR3 DNA: TGTGCCAGCAGCTTGACTAGCCCCAGCACAGATACGCAGTATTTT
clone size: many
J gene: TRBJ2-3
D gene: TRBD2
V gene: TRBV27

CDR3 protein: CASSIDWGDTQYF
CDR3 DNA: TGTGCCAGTAGTATAGATTGGGGAGATACGCAGTATTTT
clone size: NA
J gene: TRBJ2-3
D gene: NA
V gene: TRBV19

CDR3 protein: CASSFLEGELFF
CDR3 DNA: TGTGCCAGCAGTTTCCTCGAAGGGGAGCTGTTTTTT
clone size: NA
J gene: TRBJ2-2
D gene: NA
V gene: TRBV12-3/TRBV12-4

CDR3 protein: CASSHRQSTSPLHF
CDR3 DNA: TGTGCCAGCAGCCATAGACAGTCTACCTCACCCCTCCACTTT
clone size: few
J gene: TRBJ1-6
D gene: NA
V gene: TRBV14

CDR3 protein: CASSFPGRMLAGTEAFF
CDR3 DNA: TGTGCCAGCAGCTTCCCGGGGAGGATGTTAGCCGGCACTGAAGCTTTCTTT
clone size: NA
J gene: TRBJ1-1
D gene: NA
V gene: TRBV11-1

CDR3 protein: CASSRGGPYQETQYF
CDR3 DNA: TGTGCCAGCAGCCGGGGGGGGCCTTACCAAGAGACCCAGTACTTC
clone size: NA
J gene: TRBJ2-5
D gene: TRBD2
V gene: TRBV7-9

CDR3 protein: CASSNGAGGTYEQYF
CDR3 DNA: TGTGCCAGCAGTAACGGGGCAGGGGGGACCTACGAGCAGTACTTC
clone size: few
J gene: TRBJ2-7
D gene: NA
V gene: TRBV6-1

CDR3 protein: CASSKGAGTMNTEAFF
CDR3 DNA: TGTGCCAGTAGTAAAGGAGCAGGGACCATGAACACTGAAGCTTTCTTT
clone size: NA
J gene: TRBJ1-1
D gene: NA
V gene: TRBV19

CDR3 protein: CASRKLLGNEQFF
CDR3 DNA: TGTGCCAGCAGGAAACTCCTTGGTAATGAGCAGTTCTTC
clone size: many
J gene: TRBJ2-1
D gene: NA
V gene: TRBV2

CDR3 protein: CASRDLGGSYGQYF
CDR3 DNA: TGTGCCAGCAGGGACCTCGGGGGATCTTACGGGCAGTACTTC
clone size: NA
J gene: TRBJ2-7
D gene: NA
V gene: TRBV6-2/TRBV6-3

CDR3 protein: CASSLPGLAGDTGELFF
CDR3 DNA: TGTGCCAGCAGCCTTCCGGGACTAGCGGGGGACACCGGGGAGCTGTTTTTT
clone size: NA
J gene: TRBJ2-2
D gene: TRBD2
V gene: TRBV14

CDR3 protein: CASRTTGQSYEQYF
CDR3 DNA: TGTGCCAGCAGGACAACGGGACAGAGCTACGAGCAGTACTTC
clone size: few
J gene: TRBJ2-7
D gene: TRBD1
V gene: TRBV28

CDR3 protein: CASSWGYHSGANVLTF
CDR3 DNA: TGTGCCAGCAGCTGGGGGTACCACTCTGGGGCCAACGTCCTGACTTTC
clone size: few
J gene: TRBJ2-6
D gene: NA
V gene: TRBV5-5

CDR3 protein: CASRLNSMNTEAFF
CDR3 DNA: TGCGCCAGCAGACTGAACAGTATGAACACTGAAGCTTTCTTT
clone size: many
J gene: TRBJ1-1
D gene: NA
V gene: TRBV5-1

CDR3 protein: CASRHDRNYGYTF
CDR3 DNA: TGTGCCAGCAGGCACGACAGAAACTATGGCTACACCTTC
clone size: few
J gene: TRBJ1-2
D gene: NA
V gene: TRBV6-1